Here is one T cell receptor (beta chain) with its context. Measured with immunoSEQ multiplex PCR; TCRdb has only the in-frame clones, and not every one. The table shows tens of thousands of clones, with about 92% occurring only once. This entry is derived from a study of technical replicates of blood from a handful of donors. V lost 5 bases, J lost 0 bases, and 23 bases lay in between. The CDR3 is 18 residues long. Germline-derived CDR1 and CDR2 are SGHNT and YYREEE (reference sequence). The receptor was derived from a human donor in good health. This chain connects TRBV5-4 to TRBJ1-2; D gene uncertain. Sequenced: T cells isolated from PBMCs. CDR3 DNA sequence: TGTGCCAGCAGAGATAGCCCGGAGCTGTCCATCGCTAACTATGGCTACACCTTC. This sequence encodes CASRDSPELSIANYGYTF.